This TCR beta chain was recovered during a study of OX40 agonist ivuxolimab in advanced cancers. V dropped 6 bases and J dropped 4 bases, with 16 bases sitting between them. This CDR3 is 16 amino acids long. Per germline, CDR1 SNHLY and CDR2 FYNNEI. Profiled with immunoSEQ multiplex PCR; TCRdb holds only in-frame clones, not every one. The top ten clones hold over 5% of a sample with about 80,000 clones, 84% of them seen once. The source material was CD4+ or CD8+ T cells sorted from blood, sampled in a trial of the OX40 agonist ivuxolimab. This chain uses TRBV2 with TRBJ1-6, with D possibly matching TRBD1 (6 bases). The clonotype originates from an adult with an advanced solid tumor such as melanoma, head and neck, liver or kidney cancer. The CDR3 region is CASRGTQGLYNSPLHF. The CDR3 bases are TGTGCCAGCAGGGGAACTCAGGGGTTGTATAATTCACCCCTCCACTTT. Based on the CDR3 plus reference TRBV2 and TRBJ1-6, the full variable domain is EPEVTQTPSHQVTQMGQEVILRCVPISNHLYFYWYRQILGQKVEFLVSFYNNEISEKSEIFDDQFSVERPDGSNFTLKIRSTKLEDSAMYFCASRGTQGLYNSPLHFGNGTRLTVT.